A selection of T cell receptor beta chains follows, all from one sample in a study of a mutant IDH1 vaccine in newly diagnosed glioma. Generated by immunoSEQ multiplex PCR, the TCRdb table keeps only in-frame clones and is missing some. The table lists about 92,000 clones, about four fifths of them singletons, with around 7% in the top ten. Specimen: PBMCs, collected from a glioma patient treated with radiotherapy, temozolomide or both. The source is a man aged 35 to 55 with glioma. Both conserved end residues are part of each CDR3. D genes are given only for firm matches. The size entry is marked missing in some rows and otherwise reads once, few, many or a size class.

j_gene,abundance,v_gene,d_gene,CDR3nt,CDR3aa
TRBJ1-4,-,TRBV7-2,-,TGTGCCAGCAGCTTGGGGCAGGGGCAGATCCTGGACTTTAATGAAAAACTGTTTTTT,CASSLGQGQILDFNEKLFF
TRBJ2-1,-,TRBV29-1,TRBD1,TGCAGCGTTGACTACAGGGGGCCTTACAATGAGCAGTTCTTC,CSVDYRGPYNEQFF
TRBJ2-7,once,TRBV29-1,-,TGCAGCGTTGAAGATATCCGGAGCTACGAGCAGTACTTC,CSVEDIRSYEQYF
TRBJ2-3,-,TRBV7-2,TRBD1,TGTGCCAGCAGCCTACGGGGACAGGGTAGAGATACGCAGTATTTT,CASSLRGQGRDTQYF
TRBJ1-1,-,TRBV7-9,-,TGTGCCAGCAGCTTCGGGGTGTTCGGCACTGAAGCTTTCTTT,CASSFGVFGTEAFF
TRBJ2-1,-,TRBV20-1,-,TGCAGTGTTAAGAGGGGGGAGCAGTTCTTC,CSVKRGEQFF
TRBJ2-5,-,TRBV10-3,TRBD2,TGTGCCATCAGGGGGGGGGTCCGGGAGACCCAGTACTTC,CAIRGGVRETQYF
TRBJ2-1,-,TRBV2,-,TGTGCCAGCAGCGGGCTCTTGAGCTACAATGAGCAGTTCTTC,CASSGLLSYNEQFF
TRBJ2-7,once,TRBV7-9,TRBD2,TGTGCCAGCAGCTTAGAACTAGCGGGGGGGACCTACGAGCAGTACTTC,CASSLELAGGTYEQYF
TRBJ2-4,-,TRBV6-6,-,TGTGCCAGCAGACCTTTGACCGGGCGAGCCAAAAACATTCAGTACTTC,CASRPLTGRAKNIQYF
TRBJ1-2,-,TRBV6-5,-,TGTGCCAGCAGTTACTCGAGGCAGGGGCACGGCTACACCTTC,CASSYSRQGHGYTF
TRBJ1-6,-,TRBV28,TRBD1,TGTGCCAGCAGCCAACTGTCACGGACAGGGCCCGTCTATAATTCACCCCTCCACTTT,CASSQLSRTGPVYNSPLHF
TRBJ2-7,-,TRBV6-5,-,TGTGCCAGCAGGTTGGGGGGCTTCCCGACGGGGGAGCAGTACTTC,CASRLGGFPTGEQYF
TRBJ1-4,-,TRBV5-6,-,TGTGCCAGCAGCTTGGCCAGGGAAGCTAATGAAAAACTGTTTTTT,CASSLAREANEKLFF
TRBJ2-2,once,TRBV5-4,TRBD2,TGTGCCAGCAGCTCCGCGGGGGGGCGGACCGGGGAGCTGTTTTTT,CASSSAGGRTGELFF
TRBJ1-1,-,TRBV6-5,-,TGTGCCAGCAGCCACGGACCTTACACTGAAGCTTTCTTT,CASSHGPYTEAFF
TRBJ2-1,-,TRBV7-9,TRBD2,TGTGCCAGCAGCTTAGTCGGGACTAGCGGGAGAGCCTCCTACAATGAGCAGTTCTTC,CASSLVGTSGRASYNEQFF
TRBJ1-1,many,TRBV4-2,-,TGTGCCAGCAGCCAAGATATGAGAACTGAAGCTTTCTTT,CASSQDMRTEAFF
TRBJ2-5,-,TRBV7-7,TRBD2,TGTGCTAGCAGCCCCCGGGGGGGTAGCGGGGTAGAGACCCAGTACTTC,CASSPRGGSGVETQYF
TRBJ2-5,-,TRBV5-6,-,TGTGCCAGCAGGACACAGTTTGGGGGTAGATCGCAAGAGACCCAGTACTTC,CASRTQFGGRSQETQYF
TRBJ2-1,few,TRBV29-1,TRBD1,TGCAGCGTTGCTAGTAGGGGGCTGAAGTTCTTC,CSVASRGLKFF
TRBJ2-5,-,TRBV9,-,TGTGCCAGCAGCGCCCACGCGACAGGCCCAGGGACCCAGTACTTC,CASSAHATGPGTQYF
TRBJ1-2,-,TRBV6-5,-,TGTGCCAGCAGGTCCGGGGCCTCAGCGGGCTACACCTTC,CASRSGASAGYTF
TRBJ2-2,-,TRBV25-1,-,TGTGCCAGCAGACCCGGGGGTGGTGCCGGGGAGCTGTTTTTT,CASRPGGGAGELFF
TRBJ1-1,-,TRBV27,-,TGTGCCAGCAGTTTAGGGGCGGCGACTACTGAAGCTTTCTTT,CASSLGAATTEAFF
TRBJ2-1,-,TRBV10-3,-,TGTGCCGGGGGGGCGTCGGCTGAGCAGTTCTTC,CAGGASAEQFF
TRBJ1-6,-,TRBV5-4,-,TGTGCCAGCAGCTATGGGAGGGGAGGTAATTCACCCCTCCACTTT,CASSYGRGGNSPLHF
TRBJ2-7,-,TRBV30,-,TGTGCCTGGAGTGAGATGGGAATCTACGAGCAGTACTTC,CAWSEMGIYEQYF
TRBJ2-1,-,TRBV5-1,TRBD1,TGCGCCAGCAGCTTGAGGGGGCAAAGCTCCTACAATGAGCAGTTCTTC,CASSLRGQSSYNEQFF
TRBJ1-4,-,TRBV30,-,TGTGCCTGGATCGGTAGCTCCCGACCTGATGAAAAACTGTTTTTT,CAWIGSSRPDEKLFF
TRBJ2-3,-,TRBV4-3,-,TGCGCCAGCAGCCAAGATTGGGACAGCACAGATACGCAGTATTTT,CASSQDWDSTDTQYF
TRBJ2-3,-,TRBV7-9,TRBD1,TGTGCCAGCAGCTTCTTCACCGGGACAGAGTCCACGCAGTATTTT,CASSFFTGTESTQYF
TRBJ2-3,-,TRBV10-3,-,TGTGCCATCAGTGAGAGGGGGTCAGATACGCAGTATTTT,CAISERGSDTQYF
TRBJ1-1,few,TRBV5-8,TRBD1,TGTGCCAGCAGCACGGGACAGCCATGGAACACTGAAGCTTTCTTT,CASSTGQPWNTEAFF
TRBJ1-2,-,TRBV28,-,TGTGCCAGCGCCCCGACAGTGGATAACTATGGCTACACCTTC,CASAPTVDNYGYTF
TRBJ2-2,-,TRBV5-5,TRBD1,TGTGCCAGCAACCGAAGACAGGGGGCAGACACCGGGGAGCTGTTTTTT,CASNRRQGADTGELFF
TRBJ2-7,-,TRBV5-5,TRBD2,TGTGCCAGCAGCTTGGTAGCGGGGGGGCCCTACGAGCAGTACTTC,CASSLVAGGPYEQYF
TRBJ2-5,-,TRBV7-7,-,TGTGCTAGCAGCTTGGCCCTTGGGGCGACCCAGTACTTC,CASSLALGATQYF
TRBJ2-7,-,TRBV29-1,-,TGCAGCGTTGTCCTGGTTTCCTACGAGCAGTACTTC,CSVVLVSYEQYF
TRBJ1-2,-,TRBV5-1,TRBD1,TGCGCCAGCAGCTTTGAACCGGGACAGGGGGCTTATGGCTACACCTTC,CASSFEPGQGAYGYTF
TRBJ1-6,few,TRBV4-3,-,TGCGCCAGCAGCCTAGGAACAGGGATCAATTCACCCCTCCACTTT,CASSLGTGINSPLHF
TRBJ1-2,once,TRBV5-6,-,TGTGCCAGCAGCACCACCCAGGGTTTGCCTGGCTACACCTTC,CASSTTQGLPGYTF
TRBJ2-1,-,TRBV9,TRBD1,TGTGCCAGCAGCGTTACTGACAGGGAGCTAAATGAGCAGTTCTTC,CASSVTDRELNEQFF
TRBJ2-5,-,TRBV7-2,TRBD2,TGTGCCAGCAGCTCCGGAGCGGGAACCTCCCAAGAGACCCAGTACTTC,CASSSGAGTSQETQYF
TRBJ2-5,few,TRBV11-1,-,TGTGCCAGCAGCTTATGGGTGGTTGAGACCCAGTACTTC,CASSLWVVETQYF
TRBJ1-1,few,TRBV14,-,TGTGCCAGCAGCCAAGGTCGCCGTGAAGCTTTCTTT,CASSQGRREAFF
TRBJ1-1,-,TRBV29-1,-,TGCAGCGACCAGGACTCCCTCTTGGGGAACACTGAAGCTTTCTTT,CSDQDSLLGNTEAFF
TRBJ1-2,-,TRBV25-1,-,TGTGCCAGCAGTGAATCTTTGGGTAATAACTATGGCTACACCTTC,CASSESLGNNYGYTF